Sequencing of this TCR beta chain was carried out in a study of cytomegalovirus exposure and HLA in healthy donors. Findings of the study overall: Cytomegalovirus-associated status was assigned to some 160 TCR beta chains. Cytomegalovirus status, reportedly, was diagnosed with high specificity and sensitivity by the classifier. The tendency of first-cohort TCR clusters to co-occur in the 110 or so validation repertoires emerged from a later analysis.

Per the germline V gene, CDR1 is LNHDA and CDR2 is SQIVND (reference sequence). Trimming cost V 3 bases and J 1 base; bases outside gene matches: 4. This CDR3 comprises 15 residues. Some clones are missing from TCRdb's copy, which holds only in-frame ones; the method was immunoSEQ multiplex PCR. The repertoire holds roughly 300,000 clones, with around 90% as singletons. As for this clone: Its antigen is not known.

Sequencing input: PBMCs. The chain employs TRBV19 and TRBJ2-7; 9 bases fit TRBD2. The sequence was obtained from a woman in her twenties or thirties in good health and CMV-seropositive. CDR3 DNA sequence: TGTGCCAGTAGTATGGCGGCGGGAGGGTCCTACGAGCAGTACTTC. Residues: CASSMAAGGSYEQYF. Drawing the rest from reference TRBV19 and TRBJ2-7, the complete variable domain is DGGITQSPKYLFRKEGQNVTLSCEQNLNHDAMYWYRQDPGQGLRLIYYSQIVNDFQKGDIAEGYSVSREKKESFPLTVTSAQKNPTAFYLCASSMAAGGSYEQYFGPGTRLTVT.